This TCR beta chain was obtained from a study of blood T cell repertoires in COVID-19. Germline V CDR1 and CDR2: LGHNA, YSLEER. V lost 1 base and J lost 10; bases outside the gene matches: 1. CDR3 length: 12 amino acids. In the original workflow: Nucleated cell number was recorded as an estimate derived from reference gene primer amplification. Only in-frame clones appear in the TCRdb table, and some are missing; sequencing was by immunoSEQ multiplex PCR. V, J and clone size are those of that table, while D and trimming were read from the DNA. The sample consists of 100,000 to 150,000 clones, more than 65% of them appearing once.

The specimen sequenced was peripheral blood. The chain employs TRBV4-3 and TRBJ1-1, with 9 bases fitting TRBD1. The receptor comes from a human donor in a cohort sampled during active COVID-19. The chain's CDR3 is CASSQGQGGAFF. The CDR3 nucleotides read TGCGCCAGCAGCCAAGGACAGGGGGGAGCTTTCTTT.